This section outlines one T cell receptor (beta chain) sequence together with its context. The length of the CDR3 is 14 residues. Germline loops: CDR1 GTSNPN, CDR2 SVGIG (reference sequence). V was shortened by 0 bases and J by 1 base, with 10 bases between the two germline ends. The PCR was carried out with 60 Vbeta primers and 13 Jbeta primers. The table came from immunoSEQ multiplex PCR; TCRdb's copy has only in-frame clones and leaves some out. The sample records roughly 97,000 clones, about four fifths being singletons. These data belong to a study of cytomegalovirus exposure and HLA in healthy donors.

J is TRBJ2-7 and V is TRBV30, with TRBD2 as a possible D gene (5 bases). The TCR sequence derives from a middle-aged man in good health and CMV-seropositive. Material: PBMCs. The CDR3 DNA reads TGTGCCTGGAGTGTAACGGACTTATCCTACGAGCAGTACTTC. This codes for CAWSVTDLSYEQYF.